The 19 T cell receptor beta chains listed next were all sequenced from one sample in a study of monozygotic twins with inflammatory bowel disease. TCRdb processed the 5' RACE reads again and assigns one entry to each CDR3 protein, with no DNA. The sample holds 150,000 to 200,000 distinct CDR3 sequences. The sequencing input was blood. These receptors all stem from a human donor with ulcerative colitis or Crohn's disease, or a healthy co-twin of an affected twin (not recorded which).

The V and J genes are TRBV29-1 and TRBJ1-1. CDR3 size: 13 residues. Germline loops: CDR1 SQVTM, CDR2 ANQGSEA. CDR3 sequence: CSVERVGGTEAFF. Variable domain in full (rest from reference TRBV29-1 and TRBJ1-1): SAVISQKPSRDICQRGTSLTIQCQVDSQVTMMFWYRQQPGQSLTLIATANQGSEATYESGFVIDKFPISRPNLTFSTLTVSNMSPEDSSIYLCSVERVGGTEAFFGQGTRLTVV.

J is TRBJ2-7 and V is TRBV5-6; with no DNA, the TCRdb D assignment of TRBD1 cannot be verified. The CDR3 has 17 residues. Per the germline V gene, CDR1 is SGHDT and CDR2 is YYEEEE. The CDR3 sequence: CASSFVDSRGVAYEQYF.

This rearrangement joins TRBV6-2 or TRBV6-3 to TRBJ1-6; TCRdb outputs TRBD1, but without DNA this stays unchecked. This CDR3 has 14 residues. Per germline, CDR1 MNHEY and CDR2 SVGEGT. The CDR3 here is CASTNREYNSPLHF.

The chain carries TRBV20-1 and TRBJ2-5; no DNA is available, so the TRBD1 call from TCRdb remains unchecked. The CDR3 runs 13 residues. The germline V gene encodes CDR1 DFQATT and CDR2 SNEGSKA (reference sequence). CDR3 sequence: CSATMTEQETQYF.

The V gene is TRBV29-1, the J gene TRBJ1-1; no DNA is available, so the TRBD1 call from TCRdb remains unchecked. Germline CDR1 is SQVTM and CDR2 is ANQGSEA. The CDR3 is 16 residues long. The CDR3 region is CSVTELGWGLNTEAFF.

The chain combines TRBV12-3 or TRBV12-4 with TRBJ1-2. The CDR3 consists of 19 residues. This chain's CDR3 is CASSPPTSRLRKANYGYTF.

V is TRBV5-1 and J is TRBJ1-3. The CDR3 contains 14 residues. CDR1 and CDR2 (germline): SGHRS, YFSETQ. The CDR3: CASSLSLYGNTIYF.

The gene calls are TRBV11-2 and TRBJ1-4. The CDR3 length is 16 residues. CDR1 and CDR2 from the germline V gene are SGHAT and FQNNGV. CDR3 loop: CASSITRAVNNEKLFF.

This rearrangement joins TRBV2 to TRBJ2-7; the D call from TCRdb, TRBD1, cannot be confirmed without DNA. Per germline, CDR1 SNHLY and CDR2 FYNNEI. This CDR3 region has 15 residues. The chain's CDR3 is CASSAGTGGSYEQYF.

This chain links TRBV28 with TRBJ1-3. Germline loops: CDR1 MDHEN, CDR2 SYDVKM. The CDR3 has 13 amino acids. CDR3: CASSLGRGDTIYF.

The rearrangement uses TRBV20-1 and TRBJ1-6. The CDR3 has 17 residues. The germline CDR1 and CDR2 sequences are DFQATT and SNEGSKA (reference sequence). The CDR3 protein is CSAPVGAVSSYNSPLHF.

The chain links TRBV5-1 to TRBJ2-5; the D call from TCRdb, TRBD2, cannot be confirmed without DNA. Germline lookup yields CDR1 SGHRS and CDR2 YFSETQ. The CDR3 covers 14 residues. CDR3 residues: CASSLGTRQETQYF.

This chain joins TRBV20-1 and TRBJ2-2. This CDR3 region has 16 residues. The germline V gene encodes CDR1 DFQATT and CDR2 SNEGSKA (reference sequence). CDR3 protein: CSARDVAGTNTGELFF.

The CDR3 here is CASMEEVYEQYF. This chain connects TRBV6-1 to TRBJ2-7. The CDR3 consists of 12 residues. From germline, CDR1 is MNHNS and CDR2 SASEGT.

The chain couples TRBV25-1 to TRBJ1-2; TCRdb returns TRBD1, unconfirmable since there is no DNA. Per germline, CDR1 MGHDK and CDR2 SYGVNS. The CDR3 consists of 13 residues. This CDR3 reads CASRSTGTHGYTF.

The chain has TRBV7-9 and TRBJ2-5; TCRdb reports TRBD2, a call that lacks DNA to check it against. This CDR3 comprises 14 residues. The germline V gene encodes CDR1 SEHNR and CDR2 FQNEAQ (reference sequence). The CDR3 loop is CASSSPTSQETQYF.

The chain recombines TRBV15 with TRBJ1-5; TCRdb lists TRBD1, though no DNA is available to test this call. Germline CDR1 LNHNV, CDR2 YYDKDF (reference sequence). The CDR3 contains 15 residues. The CDR3 protein is CATSSPDRNNQPQHF. Together with reference TRBV15 and TRBJ1-5, the CDR3 gives the full variable domain: DAMVIQNPRYQVTQFGKPVTLSCSQTLNHNVMYWYQQKSSQAPKLLFHYYDKDFNNEADTPDNFQSRRPNTSFCFLDIRSPGLGDTAMYLCATSSPDRNNQPQHFGDGTRLSIL.

The rearrangement links TRBV5-5 to TRBJ2-1. Germline V gives CDR1 SGHKS, CDR2 YYEKEE (reference sequence). The CDR3 length is 15 residues. The CDR3 spells CASSLVSSSYNEQFF.

The V and J genes are TRBV7-2 and TRBJ2-1. From germline, CDR1 is SGHTA and CDR2 FQGNSA. This CDR3 region has 14 residues. The CDR3 is CASSLFQKDNEQFF.